The sequence of this T cell receptor (beta chain) was determined in a study of blood T cell repertoires in COVID-19. Turning to the study itself: Samples representing acute and convalescent COVID-19 were sourced from the United States, Italy and Spain. Sources were T cells, B-cell-depleted T cells, or PBMCs; the material itself was cDNA or gDNA.

Per the authors' pipeline: Estimated nucleated cell counts came from reference gene primer amplification. Repertoires were generated with immunoSEQ multiplex PCR, while TCRdb's copy carries only in-frame clones and drops some. The V and J calls and clone size were taken over from that table, and D and trimming were inferred from the DNA. The sample records some 160,000 clones, more than 80% being singletons. This CDR3 is built from 12 residues. Germline lookup yields CDR1 SGHAT and CDR2 FQNNGV. Trimming stripped 6 bases from V and 6 bases from J, with 12 bases between. This chain links TRBV11-2 with TRBJ2-7, with D perhaps TRBD1 (6 bases). Specimen: peripheral blood. This TCR came from a man in his 60s with acute or convalescent COVID-19. The DNA for the CDR3 is TGTGCCAGCAGTTCACAGGGATTCGAGCAGTACTTC. It translates to CASSSQGFEQYF.